These 27 T cell receptor beta chains were sequenced from one sample in a study of cytomegalovirus exposure and HLA in healthy donors. PCR employed 60 Vbeta and 13 Jbeta primers. The repertoire was sequenced with immunoSEQ multiplex PCR; TCRdb's copy has only in-frame clones and lacks some. The data show around 200,000 clones, less than 80% seen once. The sample taken for sequencing was PBMCs. The receptors stem from a girl aged 2-10 years in good health and CMV-seronegative.

This chain links TRBV27 with TRBJ2-1; D may be TRBD2 (5 bases). Trimming took 8 bases from V and 3 from J, leaving 11 bases between them. CDR3 length: 13 residues. Germline CDR1 is MNHEY and CDR2 is SMNVEV (reference sequence). In DNA, the CDR3 is TGTGCCAGCCGACCCCGGGGCTACAATGAGCAGTTCTTC. It yields the protein CASRPRGYNEQFF.

The chain couples TRBV7-9 to TRBJ2-7, with 14 bases that match TRBD2. Germline CDR1 reads SEHNR; CDR2 reads FQNEAQ (reference sequence). The length of the CDR3 is 15 residues. The ends lost 1 base at V and 7 bases at J; junction bases unmatched: 3. CDR3 residues: CASSLVGTSGREQYF. DNA of the CDR3: TGTGCCAGCAGCTTAGTGGGGACTAGCGGGAGAGAGCAGTACTTC.

The chain couples TRBV6-5 to TRBJ1-5; D is undetermined. The CDR3 extends over 13 amino acids. The V gene lost 7 bases and the J gene lost 5 bases, with 12 bases spanning the gap. The V gene's germline CDR1 is MNHEY and CDR2 SVGAGI. CDR3 DNA sequence: TGTGCCAGCAAGTCAGTGGTCCATCAGCCCCAGCATTTT. Its translation is CASKSVVHQPQHF.

The V call is TRBV4-1, the J call TRBJ2-3, with 9 bases matching TRBD2. J lost 4 bases, V lost 1 base, and 21 bases had no gene match. Germline CDR1 reads MGHRA; CDR2 reads YSYEKL. The CDR3 sequence is 21 residues long. The CDR3 DNA follows: TGCGCCAGCAGCCAAGGGCGATCCCATCAGCGGGAGGCCCTTATCGCAGATACGCAGTATTTT. This gives the protein CASSQGRSHQREALIADTQYF.

This clone was seen only a few times. J is TRBJ1-2 and V is TRBV19; no definite D call. The length of the CDR3 is 12 residues. V lost 4 bases to trimming and J lost 4 bases, with 7 bases between them. The germline gives CDR1 LNHDA, CDR2 SQIVND (reference sequence). The CDR3, as DNA: TGTGCCAGTAGTACGGGTACCTATGGCTACACCTTC. Protein: CASSTGTYGYTF.

The gene calls are TRBV19 and TRBJ1-2; D is uncertain. V was shortened by 1 base and J by 2 bases, with 8 bases between the two germline ends. Germline CDR1 reads LNHDA; CDR2 reads SQIVND (reference sequence). This CDR3 is built from 14 residues. The CDR3 region is CASSIVGRNYGYTF. The DNA for the CDR3 is TGTGCCAGTAGTATAGTAGGGAGAAACTATGGCTACACCTTC.

In the case of this clone: The junction differs from germline at one of its ends, possibly a read error. This chain uses TRBV19 with TRBJ2-6; weak D call: TRBD1 (6 bases). The CDR3 sequence is 18 residues long. The germline CDR1 and CDR2 sequences are LNHDA and SQIVND (reference sequence). The CDR3 DNA reads as TGTGCCAGTAGTATAGGTCTGTGGGGGCTAACCGGGGTCAACGTCCTGACTTTC. Translating gives CASSIGLWGLTGVNVLTF.

The V gene is TRBV19, the J gene TRBJ1-5; tentatively, D is TRBD1 (5 bases). The V and J ends lost 10 bases and 4 bases respectively, with 14 bases between them. This CDR3 has 13 amino acids. The germline gives CDR1 LNHDA, CDR2 SQIVND (reference sequence). This CDR3 reads CATDTGLNQPQHF. CDR3 sequence (DNA): TGTGCCACCGACACAGGACTAAATCAGCCCCAGCATTTT. Full variable domain (missing parts from reference TRBV19 and TRBJ1-5): DGGITQSPKYLFRKEGQNVTLSCEQNLNHDAMYWYRQDPGQGLRLIYYSQIVNDFQKGDIAEGYSVSREKKESFPLTVTSAQKNPTAFYLCATDTGLNQPQHFGDGTRLSIL.

V and J are TRBV6-5 and TRBJ2-1; 8 nucleotides align to TRBD1. CDR1 is MNHEY and CDR2 is SVGAGI in the germline V gene. The CDR3 consists of 13 residues. Trimming removed 2 bases from V and 7 bases from J; junction bases left unmatched: 1. CDR3 amino acids: CASSYGQGNEQFF. The CDR3 nucleotides read TGTGCCAGCAGTTACGGACAGGGAAATGAGCAGTTCTTC.

Remarks on this clone: Compared with germline, one end of the junction differs, possibly owing to a read error. The chain joins TRBV14 to TRBJ2-7, with 7 positions matching TRBD1. Germline V gene sequence: CDR1 SGHDN, CDR2 FVKESK. The CDR3 has 15 amino acids. CDR3: CASSQVAGGSYEQYF. The CDR3 coding sequence is TGTGCCAGCAGTCAAGTGGCAGGGGGCTCCTACGAGCAGTACTTC.

The chain employs TRBV4-1 and TRBJ1-3, with a weak D call TRBD1 (6 bases). CDR1 and CDR2 from the germline V gene are MGHRA and YSYEKL. This CDR3 spans 15 amino acids. The germline V and J ends were trimmed by 2 bases and 3 bases, with 11 bases remaining between them. DNA of the CDR3: TGCGCCAGCAGCCAATTTGGACAGCTTGGAAACACCATATATTTT. This codes for CASSQFGQLGNTIYF.

The rearrangement uses TRBV6-6 and TRBJ2-7; possible D gene TRBD2, 6 bases. The CDR3 has 14 residues. The V gene lost 1 base and the J gene lost 1 base, with 8 bases spanning the gap. Germline lookup yields CDR1 MNHNY and CDR2 SVGAGI (reference sequence). The CDR3 loop is CASSYWDLSYEQYF. The DNA for the CDR3 is TGTGCCAGCAGTTACTGGGACTTATCCTACGAGCAGTACTTC.

This clone appeared a few times. V usage is TRBV15 and J usage is TRBJ1-2, with 9 bases lining up with TRBD1. The CDR3 extends over 17 amino acids. Germline V gene data show CDR1 as LNHNV and CDR2 as YYDKDF (reference sequence). V dropped 0 bases and J dropped 5; count of bases not matched to a gene: 10. CDR3 loop: CATSRDGDRVRGYGYTF. CDR3 nucleotides: TGTGCCACCAGCAGAGATGGGGACAGGGTCAGAGGGTATGGCTACACCTTC.

This chain uses TRBV19 with TRBJ1-1, with D perhaps matching TRBD1 (5 bases). Germline values: CDR1 LNHDA, CDR2 SQIVND (reference sequence). Trimming removed 5 bases at V and 7 bases at J, with 20 bases between. The CDR3 covers 15 residues. The CDR3 nucleotides are TGTGCCAGTAGTTCCACCCGGGGGAGGATGAATGAAGCTTTCTTT. Translation gives CASSSTRGRMNEAFF.

With respect to this clone: One junction end disagrees with the germline gene, perhaps due to a read error. The chain employs TRBV7-9 and TRBJ2-7, with D perhaps TRBD1 (6 bases). The CDR3 extends over 16 amino acids. Germline V lookup: CDR1 SEHNR, CDR2 FQNEAQ (reference sequence). The CDR3 DNA follows: TGTTCCAGCAGCTCAACAGGGCCTTCCCCCAACTACGAGCAGTACTTC. The encoded protein is CSSSSTGPSPNYEQYF. The whole variable domain, filled in from reference TRBV7-9 and TRBJ2-7, reads DTGVSQNPRHKITKRGQNVTFRCDPISEHNRLYWYRQTLGQGPEFLTYFQNEAQLEKSRLLSDRFSAERPKGSFSTLEIQRTEQGDSAMYLCSSSSTGPSPNYEQYFGPGTRLTVT.

The chain has TRBV5-4 and TRBJ2-7, with TRBD2 as a possible D gene (7 bases). Germline V lookup: CDR1 SGHNT, CDR2 YYREEE (reference sequence). The V end was cut by 2 bases, the J end by 0 bases, with 12 bases between. This CDR3 comprises 15 residues. The CDR3 nucleotides read TGTGCCAGCAGCTTTGGGGGGGCAAGCTCCTACGAGCAGTACTTC. It specifies CASSFGGASSYEQYF.

The chain uses TRBV6-5 and TRBJ1-2, with TRBD1 matching over 9 bases. Germline V gives CDR1 MNHEY, CDR2 SVGAGI. The V segment lost 6 bases and the J segment 6 bases; nucleotides outside the gene matches: 11. The CDR3 is made up of 15 amino acids. CDR3 nucleotide sequence: TGTGCCAGCAGCCAGACCGGGACAGGGTCTGATGGCTACACCTTC. Residues: CASSQTGTGSDGYTF.

This clone was found once. The V and J genes are TRBV5-6 and TRBJ1-1; perhaps TRBD1 as D (5 bases). The V end lost 2 bases, the J end lost 2 bases, and 7 bases lay between the germline ends. CDR1 is SGHDT and CDR2 is YYEEEE in the germline V gene. The CDR3 covers 13 residues. CDR3 protein: CASSFRVNTEAFF. In DNA form, the CDR3 reads TGTGCCAGCAGCTTCAGGGTAAACACTGAAGCTTTCTTT.

This clone turned up a few times. The chain recombines TRBV5-5 with TRBJ2-7, with TRBD2 identical over 10 bases. The CDR3 length is 16 residues. With 4 bases clipped from V and 0 bases from J, the junction kept 7 bases outside the gene matches. Per germline, CDR1 SGHKS and CDR2 YYEKEE (reference sequence). The CDR3 coding sequence is TGTGCCAGCAGCCGGTGGGCTAGCGGGAGCTCCTACGAGCAGTACTTC. Translation gives CASSRWASGSSYEQYF.

The sample holds a few counts of this clone. The chain has TRBV6-6 and TRBJ2-3, with D maybe TRBD1 (7 bases). Deletions cut 2 bases from V and 3 bases from J, with 12 bases between. Looked up from germline, CDR1 is MNHNY and CDR2 is SVGAGI (reference sequence). The CDR3 consists of 15 residues. CDR3 DNA sequence: TGTGCCAGCAGTTACCGCCCAGGGGGGACAGATACGCAGTATTTT. Protein product: CASSYRPGGTDTQYF.

This clone was counted a few times. J is TRBJ2-5 and V is TRBV15, with TRBD2 identical over 7 bases. V gave up 1 base and J gave up 1 base; unmatched junction bases: 3. The germline CDR1 and CDR2 sequences are LNHNV and YYDKDF (reference sequence). The length of the CDR3 is 15 residues. The CDR3 sequence: CATSRGTRIQETQYF. In nucleotides, the CDR3 is TGTGCCACCAGCAGAGGGACTAGGATCCAAGAGACCCAGTACTTC.

This chain uses TRBV30 with TRBJ1-2; the D is unclear. This CDR3 has 12 residues. The germline V gene has CDR1 GTSNPN and CDR2 SVGIG (reference sequence). V lost 1 base to trimming and J lost 5 bases, with 8 bases between them. This CDR3 is CAWSGGNYGYTF. The CDR3 nucleotides read TGTGCCTGGAGTGGCGGTAATTATGGCTACACCTTC.

The CDR3 nucleotides read TGCGCCAGCAGCTTGGTTCGGGGATCCACTGAAGCTTTCTTT. Its protein is CASSLVRGSTEAFF. The J gene is TRBJ1-1, the V gene TRBV5-1; D is unresolved. This CDR3 has 14 residues. V lost 0 bases to trimming and J lost 4 bases, with 10 bases between them. Per germline, CDR1 SGHRS and CDR2 YFSETQ.

Only one count was recorded for this clone. The rearrangement links TRBV5-4 to TRBJ2-5; 7 bases are a match to TRBD2. With 3 bases clipped from V and 5 bases from J, the junction kept 16 bases outside the gene matches. Per the germline V gene, CDR1 is SGHNT and CDR2 is YYREEE (reference sequence). The CDR3 consists of 17 residues. Here the CDR3 reads CASSSPGLPPGGETQYF. The CDR3 DNA follows: TGTGCCAGCAGCTCTCCGGGACTTCCACCCGGGGGGGAGACCCAGTACTTC.

This clone was observed a handful of times. The V call is TRBV6-1, the J call TRBJ2-3; tentative D call: TRBD2 (6 bases). CDR3 size: 15 residues. The germline V and J ends were trimmed by 8 bases and 4 bases, with 19 bases remaining between them. Germline V gene sequence: CDR1 MNHNS, CDR2 SASEGT. This CDR3 is CASVRTSSGADTQYF. CDR3 DNA sequence: TGTGCCAGCGTCCGTACTAGCTCCGGCGCAGATACGCAGTATTTT.

This chain connects TRBV18 to TRBJ1-1; a possible D gene is TRBD1 (5 bases). Germline V gene sequence: CDR1 KGHSH, CDR2 LQKENI. The CDR3 has 14 residues. The germline V and J ends were trimmed by 5 bases and 1 base, with 11 bases remaining between them. The DNA for the CDR3 is TGTGCCAGCTCAGAACAGGAGGGGAACACTGAAGCTTTCTTT. This codes for CASSEQEGNTEAFF.

The genes are TRBV27 and TRBJ2-7; D is unclear. CDR3 length: 13 residues. Germline CDR1 reads MNHEY; CDR2 reads SMNVEV (reference sequence). V was shortened by 0 bases and J by 5 bases, with 8 bases between the two germline ends. CDR3 nucleotide sequence: TGTGCCAGCAGTTTATCCAGGTCCCACGAGCAGTACTTC. Protein: CASSLSRSHEQYF.